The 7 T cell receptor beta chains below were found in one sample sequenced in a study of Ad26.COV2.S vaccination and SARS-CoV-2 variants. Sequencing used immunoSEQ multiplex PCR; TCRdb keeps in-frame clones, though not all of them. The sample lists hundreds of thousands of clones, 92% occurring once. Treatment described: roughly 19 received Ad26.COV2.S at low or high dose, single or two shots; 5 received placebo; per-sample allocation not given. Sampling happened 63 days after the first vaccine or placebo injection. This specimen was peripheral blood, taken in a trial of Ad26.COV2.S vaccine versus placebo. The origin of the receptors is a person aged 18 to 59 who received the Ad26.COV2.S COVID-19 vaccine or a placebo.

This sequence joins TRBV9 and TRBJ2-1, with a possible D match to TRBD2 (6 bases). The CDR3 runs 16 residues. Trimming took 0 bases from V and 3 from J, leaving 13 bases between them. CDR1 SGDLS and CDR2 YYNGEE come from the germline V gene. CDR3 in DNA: TGTGCCAGCAGCGTAGGGGGTGGCGGGGACTACAATGAGCAGTTCTTC. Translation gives CASSVGGGGDYNEQFF.

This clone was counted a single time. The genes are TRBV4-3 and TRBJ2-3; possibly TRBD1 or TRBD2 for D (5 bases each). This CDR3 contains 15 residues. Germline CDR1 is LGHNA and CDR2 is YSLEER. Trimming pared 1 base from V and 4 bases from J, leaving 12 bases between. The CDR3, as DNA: TGCGCCAGCAGCCAAGTTCTGGGGGTCGCAGATACGCAGTATTTT. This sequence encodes CASSQVLGVADTQYF.

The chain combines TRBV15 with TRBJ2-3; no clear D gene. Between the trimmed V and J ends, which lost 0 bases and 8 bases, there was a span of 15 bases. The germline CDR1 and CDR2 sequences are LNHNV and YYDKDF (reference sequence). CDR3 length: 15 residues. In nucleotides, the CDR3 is TGTGCCACCAGCAGAGATAGGGCCCCTCGGGTTACGCAGTATTTT. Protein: CATSRDRAPRVTQYF.

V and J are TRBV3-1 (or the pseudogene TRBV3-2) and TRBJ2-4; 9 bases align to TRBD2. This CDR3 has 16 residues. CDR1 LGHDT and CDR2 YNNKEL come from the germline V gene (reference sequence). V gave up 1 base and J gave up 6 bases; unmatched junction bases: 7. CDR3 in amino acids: CASSQVYIAGANIQYF. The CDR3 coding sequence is TGTGCCAGCAGCCAAGTATATATAGCGGGGGCAAACATTCAGTACTTC.

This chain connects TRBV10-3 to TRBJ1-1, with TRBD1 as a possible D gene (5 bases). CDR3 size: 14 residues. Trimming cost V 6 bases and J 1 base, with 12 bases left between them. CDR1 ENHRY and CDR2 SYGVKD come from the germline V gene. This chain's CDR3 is CAIRGQDGNTEAFF. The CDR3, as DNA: TGTGCCATCAGGGGGCAGGATGGGAACACTGAAGCTTTCTTT.

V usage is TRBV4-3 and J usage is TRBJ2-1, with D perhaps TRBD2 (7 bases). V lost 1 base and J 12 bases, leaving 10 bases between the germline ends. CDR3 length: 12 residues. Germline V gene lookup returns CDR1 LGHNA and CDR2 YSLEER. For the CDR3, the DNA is TGCGCCAGCAGCCAAGTGGCGGGGGCGCAGTTCTTC. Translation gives CASSQVAGAQFF.

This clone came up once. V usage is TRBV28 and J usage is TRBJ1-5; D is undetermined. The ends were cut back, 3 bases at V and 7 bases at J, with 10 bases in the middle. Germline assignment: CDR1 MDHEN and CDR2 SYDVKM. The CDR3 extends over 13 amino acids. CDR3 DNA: TGTGCCAGCAGTTTTGACCCCGGGCAGCCCCAGCATTTT. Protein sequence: CASSFDPGQPQHF.